These 25 T cell receptor beta chains share one sample of origin, sequenced in a study of blood T cell repertoires in COVID-19. Measured with immunoSEQ multiplex PCR; TCRdb has only the in-frame clones, and not every one. The sample includes over 150,000 clones, over 75% of them seen just once. The sequenced sample was PBMCs or T cells enriched from blood (not recorded which). Receptors were obtained from a woman aged 50 to 60 who had recovered from COVID-19.

The J gene is TRBJ2-5, the V gene TRBV5-1, with 7 bases that match TRBD1. J lost 2 bases, V lost 4 bases, and 8 bases had no gene match. The CDR3 runs to 15 residues. Per the germline V gene, CDR1 is SGHRS and CDR2 is YFSETQ. Here the CDR3 reads CASSLSPGQQETQYF. CDR3 nucleotide sequence: TGCGCCAGCAGCCTGTCCCCGGGACAGCAAGAGACCCAGTACTTC.

The rearrangement links TRBV5-1 to TRBJ2-3, with 9 positions matching TRBD2. The CDR3 has 15 residues. In germline, CDR1 is SGHRS, CDR2 YFSETQ. V lost 5 bases to trimming and J lost 0 bases; unmatched junction nucleotides: 4. CDR3 nucleotide sequence: TGCGCCAGCAGTAGCGGGAGTAAGAGCACAGATACGCAGTATTTT. Its translation: CASSSGSKSTDTQYF.

V gene TRBV4-1 combines with J gene TRBJ1-4; unclear D gene. V lost 1 base, J lost 7 bases, and 7 bases lay in between. The CDR3 runs to 13 residues. Germline V gene sequence: CDR1 MGHRA, CDR2 YSYEKL. As DNA, the CDR3 is TGCGCCAGCAGCCAAGCTCGTCTTGAAAAACTGTTTTTT. Its translation: CASSQARLEKLFF.

V gene TRBV7-2 combines with J gene TRBJ2-5; 9 bases map to TRBD2. V lost 1 base to trimming and J lost 7 bases; unmatched junction nucleotides: 10. Germline CDR1 reads SGHTA; CDR2 reads FQGNSA. CDR3 length: 16 residues. As DNA, the CDR3 is TGTGCCAGCAGCTTAGGCTCCGGGACTAGCCACGTGACCCAGTACTTC. Protein: CASSLGSGTSHVTQYF.

The rearrangement uses TRBV5-8 and TRBJ2-3; D is undetermined. Germline V gene data show CDR1 as SGHTS and CDR2 as YDEGEE. V was cut by 4 bases and J by 2 bases, with 8 bases left in between. CDR3 size: 13 residues. As DNA, the CDR3 is TGTGCCAGCAGCAAACCACTCACAGATACGCAGTATTTT. The encoded protein is CASSKPLTDTQYF.

The rearrangement links TRBV15 to TRBJ1-4; 8 bases map to TRBD1. Trimming cost V 5 bases and J 10 bases; bases outside gene matches: 21. This CDR3 region has 18 residues. Germline CDR1 reads LNHNV; CDR2 reads YYDKDF (reference sequence). In DNA, the CDR3 is TGTGCCACCAGCGAGAGCGGATACAGGGGGGGTGAGCTTGGAAAACTGTTTTTT. Translated, it gives CATSESGYRGGELGKLFF.

This chain connects TRBV15 to TRBJ1-6; D is ambiguous. The CDR3 is made up of 13 amino acids. Per germline, CDR1 LNHNV and CDR2 YYDKDF (reference sequence). V was pared by 0 bases and J by 7 bases, with 4 bases between. The CDR3 protein is CATSRDLNSPLHF. The CDR3 DNA follows: TGTGCCACCAGCAGAGATCTGAATTCACCCCTCCACTTT. The complete variable domain, with remaining parts taken from reference TRBV15 and TRBJ1-6, reads DAMVIQNPRYQVTQFGKPVTLSCSQTLNHNVMYWYQQKSSQAPKLLFHYYDKDFNNEADTPDNFQSRRPNTSFCFLDIRSPGLGDTAMYLCATSRDLNSPLHFGNGTRLTVT.

The rearrangement uses TRBV24-1 and TRBJ2-1; 12 nucleotides line up with TRBD2. Per germline, CDR1 KGHDR and CDR2 SFDVKD. CDR3 length equals 16 residues. Trimming removed 2 bases from V and 6 bases from J; junction bases left unmatched: 4. CDR3 amino acids: CATSDSSGGGLNEQFF. Written as DNA, the CDR3 is TGTGCCACCAGTGATTCTAGCGGGGGGGGACTCAATGAGCAGTTCTTC.

V and J are TRBV5-1 and TRBJ2-2; TRBD1 might be the D (6 bases). V was pared by 3 bases and J by 0 bases, with 12 bases between. There are 16 residues in the CDR3. From germline, CDR1 is SGHRS and CDR2 YFSETQ. Here the CDR3 reads CASSSLGQTNTGELFF. The CDR3 DNA is TGCGCCAGCAGCTCGCTAGGACAGACGAACACCGGGGAGCTGTTTTTT.

The chain joins TRBV3-1 (or the pseudogene TRBV3-2) to TRBJ1-4; D call uncertain. Germline CDR1 and CDR2: LGHDT and YNNKEL (reference sequence). V lost 3 bases to trimming and J lost 8 bases, with 13 bases between them. The CDR3 has 14 amino acids. This CDR3 is CASSQQTSWEKLFF. In DNA, the CDR3 is TGTGCCAGCAGCCAGCAGACAAGCTGGGAAAAACTGTTTTTT.

The chain combines TRBV15 with TRBJ2-7, with 7 bases fitting TRBD1. CDR1 is LNHNV, CDR2 YYDKDF, per germline (reference sequence). The CDR3 sequence is 17 residues long. V gave up 0 bases and J gave up 6 bases; unmatched junction bases: 14. CDR3: CATSRDRTGDRMGEQYF. The CDR3, as DNA: TGTGCCACCAGCAGAGATAGGACAGGCGATCGGATGGGCGAGCAGTACTTC. The full variable domain, in which reference TRBV15 and TRBJ2-7 provide the parts outside the CDR3, is DAMVIQNPRYQVTQFGKPVTLSCSQTLNHNVMYWYQQKSSQAPKLLFHYYDKDFNNEADTPDNFQSRRPNTSFCFLDIRSPGLGDTAMYLCATSRDRTGDRMGEQYFGPGTRLTVT.

The rearrangement joins TRBV28 to TRBJ2-3; 9 bases fit TRBD1. CDR1 and CDR2 (germline): MDHEN, SYDVKM. V was pared by 5 bases and J by 0 bases, with 6 bases of the junction left unmatched. The CDR3 runs 16 residues. The CDR3 nucleotides are TGTGCCAGCAGTATGACCGGGACAGGGAGCACAGATACGCAGTATTTT. It is translated as CASSMTGTGSTDTQYF.

In its sample, this clone was seen a few times. The gene calls are TRBV4-2 and TRBJ1-1; 9 bases are shared with TRBD1. The CDR3 runs 15 residues. The trim removed 1 base at V and 6 bases at J, leaving 6 bases unmatched. Germline CDR1 and CDR2: LGHNA and YNFKEQ. The CDR3 sequence is CASSQAQTGGAEAFF. The CDR3 DNA reads TGTGCCAGCAGCCAAGCTCAGACAGGGGGGGCTGAAGCTTTCTTT.

The chain carries TRBV19 and TRBJ1-6; D is perhaps TRBD1 (5 bases). V was cut by 6 bases and J by 5 bases, with 11 bases left in between. The germline V gene has CDR1 LNHDA and CDR2 SQIVND (reference sequence). The CDR3 loop spans 14 amino acids. The CDR3 reads CASSGDFHNSPLHF. As DNA, the CDR3 is TGTGCCAGTAGCGGGGACTTCCATAATTCACCCCTCCACTTT.

This sequence joins TRBV5-1 and TRBJ2-3; TRBD2 matches 12 bases. The J segment lost 3 bases and the V segment lost 5 bases, leaving 4 bases of the junction unmatched. Germline CDR1 SGHRS, CDR2 YFSETQ. The CDR3 has 15 residues. The CDR3, as DNA: TGCGCCAGCAGATTCGGACTAGCGGGAACAGATACGCAGTATTTT. It encodes CASRFGLAGTDTQYF.

The rearrangement links TRBV18 to TRBJ1-3; D is unclear. The CDR3 is 15 residues long. Germline V lookup: CDR1 KGHSH, CDR2 LQKENI. V lost 5 bases to trimming and J lost 0 bases, with 11 bases between them. The CDR3 region is CASSAGQFSGNTIYF. The DNA of the CDR3 is TGTGCCAGCTCAGCGGGTCAATTCTCTGGAAACACCATATATTTT.

This rearrangement joins TRBV27 to TRBJ1-5; TRBD1 aligns across 9 bases. Germline V lookup: CDR1 MNHEY, CDR2 SMNVEV (reference sequence). This CDR3 spans 15 amino acids. V gave up 6 bases and J gave up 0 bases; unmatched junction bases: 3. CDR3 sequence: CASRRGQGSNQPQHF. CDR3 bases: TGTGCCAGCAGGCGGGGACAGGGTAGCAATCAGCCCCAGCATTTT.

V gene TRBV6-1 combines with J gene TRBJ2-7; tentatively, D is TRBD1 (6 bases). The CDR3 spans 16 residues. Germline V lookup: CDR1 MNHNS, CDR2 SASEGT. V lost 2 bases and J lost 1, with 15 bases in between. The CDR3 DNA reads TGTGCCAGCAGTGAATTTTTAGGGACATCTTCCTACGAGCAGTACTTC. This gives the protein CASSEFLGTSSYEQYF.

This clone was seen only once. The rearrangement links TRBV5-5 to TRBJ2-1; 9 bases match TRBD1. The V gene's germline CDR1 is SGHKS and CDR2 YYEKEE (reference sequence). V lost 4 bases, J lost 7 bases, and 9 bases stayed unmatched. The CDR3 runs to 15 residues. CDR3 sequence reads: CASSADRGVRNEQFF. The CDR3 DNA sequence: TGTGCCAGCAGCGCGGACAGGGGAGTGAGAAATGAGCAGTTCTTC. The full variable domain, completed using reference TRBV5-5 and TRBJ2-1, is DAGVTQSPTHLIKTRGQQVTLRCSPISGHKSVSWYQQVLGQGPQFIFQYYEKEERGRGNFPDRFSARQFPNYSSELNVNALLLGDSALYLCASSADRGVRNEQFFGPGTRLTVL.

The CDR3 nucleotides read TGTGCCAGTAGTCCCCCGACTGGGAACACTGAAGCTTTCTTT. This encodes CASSPPTGNTEAFF. The rearrangement uses TRBV19 and TRBJ1-1; D is undetermined. Germline values: CDR1 LNHDA, CDR2 SQIVND (reference sequence). The ends were cut back, 5 bases at V and 1 base at J, with 11 bases in the middle. The CDR3 loop spans 14 amino acids.

The rearrangement uses TRBV30 and TRBJ2-3; 10 nucleotides line up with TRBD2. V shed 7 bases and J 0 bases; nucleotides not matched to a gene: 10. There are 16 residues in the CDR3. Germline lookup yields CDR1 GTSNPN and CDR2 SVGIG (reference sequence). The CDR3 spells CALSRPAGGSTDTQYF. CDR3 nucleotide sequence: TGTGCCTTAAGTCGCCCAGCGGGAGGGAGCACAGATACGCAGTATTTT.

The genes are TRBV27 and TRBJ2-5, with D tentatively TRBD2 (6 bases). Trimming removed 8 bases from V and 5 bases from J, with 12 bases in between. In germline, CDR1 is MNHEY, CDR2 SMNVEV (reference sequence). The CDR3 length is 12 residues. CDR3 residues: CASRGSYETQYF. CDR3 nucleotides: TGTGCCAGCCGGGGGTCATATGAGACCCAGTACTTC.

V is TRBV9 and J is TRBJ2-5, with D maybe TRBD2 (6 bases). This CDR3 has 14 residues. Germline V gene sequence: CDR1 SGDLS, CDR2 YYNGEE. Trimming left V 4 bases short and J 4 bases short, with 14 bases between. The CDR3 here is CASSLWGGSETQYF. The CDR3 DNA follows: TGTGCCAGCAGCTTATGGGGAGGATCAGAGACCCAGTACTTC.

V and J are TRBV14 and TRBJ2-7; 10 nucleotides align to TRBD1. The CDR3 contains 14 residues. J was trimmed by 5 bases and V by 6 bases; bases with no gene match: 7. Germline V CDR1 and CDR2: SGHDN, FVKESK. The CDR3 protein is CASRKGQGNNEQYF. In DNA form, the CDR3 reads TGTGCCAGCAGAAAGGGACAGGGGAACAACGAGCAGTACTTC.

This clone was seen just once. The V call is TRBV30, the J call TRBJ2-6; TRBD1 is a possible D gene (5 bases). The CDR3 is made up of 13 amino acids. Germline-derived CDR1 and CDR2 are GTSNPN and SVGIG (reference sequence). The V end lost 8 bases, the J end lost 2 bases, and 10 bases lay between the germline ends. The CDR3: CAADSTGANVLTF. The CDR3 DNA reads as TGTGCCGCAGACAGCACTGGGGCCAACGTCCTGACTTTC.